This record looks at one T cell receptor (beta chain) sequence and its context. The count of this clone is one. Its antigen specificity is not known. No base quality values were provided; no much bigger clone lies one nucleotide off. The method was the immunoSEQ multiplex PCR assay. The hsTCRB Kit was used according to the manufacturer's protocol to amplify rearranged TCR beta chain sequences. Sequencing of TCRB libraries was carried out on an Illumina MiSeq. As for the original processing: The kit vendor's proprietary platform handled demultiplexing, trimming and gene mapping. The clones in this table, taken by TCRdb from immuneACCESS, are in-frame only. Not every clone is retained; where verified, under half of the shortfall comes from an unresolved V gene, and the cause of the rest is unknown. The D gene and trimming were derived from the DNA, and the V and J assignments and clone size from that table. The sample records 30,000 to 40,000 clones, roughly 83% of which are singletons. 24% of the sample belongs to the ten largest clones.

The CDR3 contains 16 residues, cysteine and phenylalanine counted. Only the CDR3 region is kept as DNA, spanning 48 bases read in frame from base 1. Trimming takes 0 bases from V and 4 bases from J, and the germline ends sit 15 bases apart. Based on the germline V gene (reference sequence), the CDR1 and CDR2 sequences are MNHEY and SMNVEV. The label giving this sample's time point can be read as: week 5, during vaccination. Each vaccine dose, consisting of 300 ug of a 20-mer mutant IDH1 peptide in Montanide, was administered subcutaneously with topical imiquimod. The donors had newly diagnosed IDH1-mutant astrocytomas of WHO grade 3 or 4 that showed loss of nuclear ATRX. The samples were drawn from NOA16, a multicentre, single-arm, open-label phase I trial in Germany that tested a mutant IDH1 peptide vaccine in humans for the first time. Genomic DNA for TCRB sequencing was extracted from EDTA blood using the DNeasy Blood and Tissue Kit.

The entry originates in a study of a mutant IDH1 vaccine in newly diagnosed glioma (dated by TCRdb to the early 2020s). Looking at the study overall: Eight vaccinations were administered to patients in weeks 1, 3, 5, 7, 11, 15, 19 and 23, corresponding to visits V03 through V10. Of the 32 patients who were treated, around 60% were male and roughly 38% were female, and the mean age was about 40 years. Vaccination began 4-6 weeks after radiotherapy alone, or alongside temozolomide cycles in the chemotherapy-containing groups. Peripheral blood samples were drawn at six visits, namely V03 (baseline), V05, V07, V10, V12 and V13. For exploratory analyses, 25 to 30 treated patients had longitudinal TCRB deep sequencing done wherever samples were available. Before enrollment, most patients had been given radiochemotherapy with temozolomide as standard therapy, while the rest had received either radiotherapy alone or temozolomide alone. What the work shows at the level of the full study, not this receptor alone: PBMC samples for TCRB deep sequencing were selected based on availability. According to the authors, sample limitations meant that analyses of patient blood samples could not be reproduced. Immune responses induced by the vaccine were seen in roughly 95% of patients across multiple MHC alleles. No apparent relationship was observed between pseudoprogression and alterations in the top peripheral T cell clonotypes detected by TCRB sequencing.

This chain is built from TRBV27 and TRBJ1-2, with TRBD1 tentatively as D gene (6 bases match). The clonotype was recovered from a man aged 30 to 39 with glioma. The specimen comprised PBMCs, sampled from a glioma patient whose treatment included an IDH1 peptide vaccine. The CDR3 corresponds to CASSLSSGGGSYGYTF. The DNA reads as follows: TGTGCCAGCAGTTTATCTTCCGGGGGCGGGAGCTATGGCTACACCTTC.